The present T cell receptor (beta chain) was sequenced within a study of T cell changes during pregnancy in multiple sclerosis. Method: immunoSEQ multiplex PCR; TCRdb's copy keeps in-frame clones and lacks some. In the table there are tens of thousands of clones, roughly 90% of which are singletons. The input for sequencing was CD4+ T cells from peripheral blood mononuclear cells, taken in the first trimester of pregnancy. This TCR was sampled from a female donor in good health, enrolled as a control in a pregnancy study.

CDR3 sequence reads: CASSRFETTYNEQFF. CDR3 sequence (DNA): TGTGCCAGCAGCCGCTTTGAGACTACCTACAATGAGCAGTTCTTC. The chain combines TRBV5-6 with TRBJ2-1, with a possible D match to TRBD2 (5 bases). The germline V gene encodes CDR1 SGHDT and CDR2 YYEEEE. The CDR3 sequence is 15 residues long. The V end was cut by 4 bases, the J end by 2 bases, with 13 bases between.